This T cell receptor (beta chain) originates from a study of post-analysis software for immune sequencing data. Broader study findings: Normalized Chao1 diversity was significantly lower in multiple sclerosis patients than in controls. When the samples were clustered directly with F measure, those that had been prepared in the same batch showed strong co-clustering. In patients, about 5 TRBV segments were more frequent than in controls, with TRBV5-6, TRBV5-1 and TRBV20-1 among them.

Unique-molecular-identifier-tagged TCR beta cDNA libraries were used. TCRdb used MiXCR to reprocess the PCR reads, holding one entry per CDR3 protein. This sample carries hundreds of thousands of distinct CDR3 sequences, approximately 53% of them seen once, and the ten largest clones take roughly 4.4%. This CDR3 is 15 amino acids long. V dropped 1 base and J dropped 5; count of bases not matched to a gene: 4. The germline gives CDR1 SGHRS, CDR2 YFSETQ. Points on this clonotype: The antigen is unknown.

The rearrangement joins TRBV5-1 to TRBJ2-7; 12 bases are a match to TRBD2. Sequencing was carried out using blood. This receptor was identified in a girl aged 10 to 17 with multiple sclerosis. The CDR3 region is CASSLMTSGSNEQYF. In nucleotides, the CDR3 is TGCGCCAGCAGCTTGATGACTAGCGGGAGCAACGAGCAGTACTTC.